The clone carrying this T cell receptor beta chain was seen a single time. The target antigen is unknown. There are 18 residues in the CDR3. The V and J ends lost 2 bases and 3 bases, in that order; junction bases with no gene match: 13. Germline CDR1 is MDHEN and CDR2 is SYDVKM. Profiling relied on immunoSEQ multiplex PCR, and the TCRdb table lists in-frame clones only, not all of them. Counted here are about 2.3 million clones, 92% occurring once; the ten biggest clones make up about 0.36%. This entry comes from a study of shared clonotypes between healthy human individuals. Study results and caveats: Larger estimated richness was generally seen in naive subsets than in memory subsets. With few donors, the genetic and exposure-history diversity represented was limited. Among donors, clonotype sharing was expected to be affected by sequencing depth. The study's rarefaction showed incomplete sorted-subset sequencing despite large depth.

The rearrangement joins TRBV28 to TRBJ2-7; 10 bases are a match to TRBD2. Sequencing was carried out using naive CD4+ T cells from PBMCs. The subset here: CD45RA+ positively selected. The clonotype originates from a man aged 18 to 35 in good health. Some clones in this sample may be carry-over from other donors' samples. The CDR3 loop is CASSLRPYVLAGYYEQYF. CDR3 nucleotides: TGTGCCAGCAGTTTACGCCCGTACGTACTAGCGGGGTACTACGAGCAGTACTTC.